The sequence of this T cell receptor (beta chain) was determined in a study of molecular identifiers for immune sequencing clone quantification. The wider study: Naive CD8 RNA (about 20,000 or 100,000 cells) was divided into five aliquots, with four sequenced.

Overall study results and limits: Identical TCR molecules that share a barcode could lead to an underestimation of highly expanded clone sizes. Effector cells had over 97% of their molecules in clones above 20 RNA copies, while naive cells had under 1%.

Naive CD8 T cells were FACS-sorted by CD8+CD4-CCR7+CD45RA+ markers. TCRdb re-called the PCR reads with MiXCR, one entry per CDR3 protein. This table holds tens of thousands of distinct CDR3 sequences, around 17% found once. The CDR3 extends over 13 amino acids. Trimming stripped 2 bases from V and 3 bases from J, with 7 bases between. The germline V gene has CDR1 SGHVS and CDR2 FQNEAQ. The sample holds many counts of this clonotype. Its antigen is as yet unknown. The sequenced sample was naive CD8+ T cells from blood, with Jurkat cell RNA spiked in. Described subset: FACS-sorted CD8+CD4-CCR7+CD45RA+ naive T cells. The rearrangement joins TRBV7-8 to TRBJ1-1, with unresolved D. This clonotype originated in a human donor in good health. Some libraries in this study had Jurkat cell RNA spiked in. The CDR3 sequence: CASSLWLDTEAFF. The CDR3 DNA reads TGTGCCAGCAGCTTATGGCTGGACACTGAAGCTTTCTTT.